One sample yielded the 26 T cell receptor beta chains listed below, sequenced in a study of T cells in Graves' hyperthyroidism and ophthalmopathy. Regions amplified from RNA transcripts were the TCR beta CDR3 regions. HTBI primers were used for first-round RT-PCR of the TCR CDR3. A single record per CDR3 protein comes from TCRdb applying MiXCR to the multiplex PCR reads. The sample includes some 350,000 distinct CDR3 sequences, 20% to 30% of them seen just once. The sequenced sample was blood. These receptors were collected from a man aged 50-59 years with Graves' hyperthyroidism.

V gene TRBV18 combines with J gene TRBJ1-1; 8 nucleotides match TRBD1. This CDR3 contains 14 residues. Per the germline V gene, CDR1 is KGHSH and CDR2 is LQKENI. The ends lost 4 bases at V and 0 bases at J; junction bases unmatched: 1. In DNA, the CDR3 is TGTGCCAGCTCACGGACAGGGATGAACACTGAAGCTTTCTTT. It encodes CASSRTGMNTEAFF.

The genes are TRBV2 and TRBJ2-5; D might be TRBD2 (5 bases). Per the germline V gene, CDR1 is SNHLY and CDR2 is FYNNEI. This CDR3 comprises 12 residues. Trimming pared 7 bases from V and 5 bases from J, leaving 11 bases between. CDR3 coding DNA: TGTGCCAGCAAGGCAATAGCGGAGACCCAGTACTTC. Amino acids: CASKAIAETQYF.

This clonotype occurred a few times. The CDR3 DNA reads as TGCAGTGCTAGAAGATCGAACAGGGGGTCCTACAATGAGCAGTTCTTC. Amino acid sequence: CSARRSNRGSYNEQFF. V usage is TRBV20-1 and J usage is TRBJ2-1, with TRBD1 matching over 8 bases. The CDR3 spans 16 residues. V shed 2 bases and J 1 base; nucleotides not matched to a gene: 7. Germline V gene data show CDR1 as DFQATT and CDR2 as SNEGSKA (reference sequence).

V and J are TRBV5-6 and TRBJ2-7; TRBD2 aligns across 8 bases. The CDR3 has 14 residues. The V and J ends lost 1 base and 6 bases, in that order; junction bases with no gene match: 6. The germline gives CDR1 SGHDT, CDR2 YYEEEE. CDR3 coding DNA: TGTGCCAGCAGCTTGATGGGAAGCGGGGGCGAGCAGTACTTC. It codes for CASSLMGSGGEQYF.

This rearrangement joins TRBV2 to TRBJ2-3; D is unresolved. The CDR3 runs 12 residues. Germline lookup yields CDR1 SNHLY and CDR2 FYNNEI. The V end lost 7 bases, the J end lost 0 bases, and 5 bases lay between the germline ends. As DNA, the CDR3 is TGTGCCAGCACATTAAGCACAGATACGCAGTATTTT. It is translated as CASTLSTDTQYF.

This clonotype was seen only a few times. The chain uses TRBV3-1 and TRBJ2-7; tentative D call: TRBD1 (6 bases). V was trimmed by 5 bases and J by 0 bases, leaving 17 bases between them. Germline values: CDR1 LGHDT, CDR2 YNNKEL (reference sequence). The CDR3 loop spans 16 amino acids. The CDR3 spells CASSNLGQTVSYEQYF. The CDR3 DNA reads as TGTGCCAGCAGCAACCTCGGACAGACAGTCTCCTACGAGCAGTACTTC.

This chain connects TRBV6-2 or TRBV6-3 to TRBJ2-5; D unclear. Germline lookup yields CDR1 MNHEY and CDR2 SVGEGT. The V and J ends lost 0 bases and 4 bases respectively, with 3 bases between them. CDR3 length: 12 amino acids. CDR3 residues: CASSYSRETQYF. DNA for the CDR3: TGTGCCAGCAGTTACTCAAGAGAGACCCAGTACTTC.

This clonotype was seen at least ten times. CDR3 in DNA: TGCAGTGCTAGCCCCCTTGGCGGGAGGAGGTTTGGGCAGTACTTC. This sequence encodes CSASPLGGRRFGQYF. The chain recombines TRBV20-1 with TRBJ2-7; TRBD2 aligns across 8 bases. The CDR3 runs to 15 residues. Looked up from germline, CDR1 is DFQATT and CDR2 is SNEGSKA (reference sequence). The V gene end was trimmed by 3 bases and the J gene end by 9 bases; junction bases not matched to a gene: 16.

In this sample, this clonotype turned up a few times. The gene calls are TRBV12-3 or TRBV12-4 and TRBJ2-2; 7 bases align to TRBD2. The CDR3 runs 15 residues. V shed 5 bases, J shed 2 bases, and the junction held 5 bases outside the gene matches. CDR3 protein: CASSASGTNTGELFF. The CDR3 coding sequence is TGTGCCAGCAGTGCGAGCGGGACTAACACCGGGGAGCTGTTTTTT.

This clonotype was observed a few times. This chain uses TRBV7-2 with TRBJ1-5; no clear D. The CDR3 has 13 amino acids. The germline V gene encodes CDR1 SGHTA and CDR2 FQGNSA. V was pared by 3 bases and J by 5 bases, with 8 bases between. The CDR3: CASSFGLDQPQHF. CDR3 coding DNA: TGTGCCAGCAGCTTTGGACTGGATCAGCCCCAGCATTTT. Together with reference TRBV7-2 and TRBJ1-5, the CDR3 gives the full variable domain: GAGVSQSPSNKVTEKGKDVELRCDPISGHTALYWYRQSLGQGLEFLIYFQGNSAPDKSGLPSDRFSAERTGGSVSTLTIQRTQQEDSAVYLCASSFGLDQPQHFGDGTRLSIL.

The J gene is TRBJ2-1, the V gene TRBV20-1, with 9 positions matching TRBD2. Losses at the gene ends were 3 bases for V and 6 bases for J; bases not matched to a gene: 9. CDR3 length: 15 residues. Germline loops: CDR1 DFQATT, CDR2 SNEGSKA (reference sequence). The CDR3 coding sequence is TGCAGTGCTAGTAAAAGTCTAGCGGGACTCAATGAGCAGTTCTTC. It encodes CSASKSLAGLNEQFF.

This rearrangement joins TRBV7-3 to TRBJ2-7, with D possibly called TRBD1 or TRBD2 (5 bases each). The CDR3 extends over 15 amino acids. V was shortened by 5 bases and J by 3 bases, with 17 bases between the two germline ends. CDR1 SGHTA and CDR2 FQGTGA come from the germline V gene. The CDR3: CASSQAGDRRYEQYF. CDR3 nucleotide sequence: TGTGCCAGCAGCCAAGCTGGGGACCGACGCTACGAGCAGTACTTC.

The chain employs TRBV9 and TRBJ1-6; TRBD1 agrees at 7 bases. The germline V gene has CDR1 SGDLS and CDR2 YYNGEE. The CDR3 runs 15 residues. V lost 0 bases, J lost 10 bases, and 7 bases stayed unmatched. CDR3 sequence reads: CASSVEGQVDSPLHF. The CDR3 bases are TGTGCCAGCAGCGTAGAAGGACAGGTGGACTCACCCCTCCACTTT.

This clonotype was counted many times. The chain employs TRBV28 and TRBJ2-1; D is unclear. The CDR3 loop spans 13 amino acids. Germline CDR1 reads MDHEN; CDR2 reads SYDVKM. Trimming left V 7 bases short and J 3 bases short, with 10 bases between. The CDR3, as DNA: TGTGCCAGCATCTCTTCTGTCTACAATGAGCAGTTCTTC. Residues: CASISSVYNEQFF. Combining the CDR3 with reference TRBV28 and TRBJ2-1 gives the whole variable domain DVKVTQSSRYLVKRTGEKVFLECVQDMDHENMFWYRQDPGLGLRLIYFSYDVKMKEKGDIPEGYSVSREKKERFSLILESASTNQTSMYLCASISSVYNEQFFGPGTRLTVL.

The chain couples TRBV6-1 to TRBJ2-2, with D perhaps given as TRBD1 or TRBD2 (6 bases each). Germline V gene sequence: CDR1 MNHNS, CDR2 SASEGT. The CDR3 spans 18 residues. Trimming left V 7 bases short and J 5 bases short, with 26 bases between. CDR3 DNA sequence: TGTGCCAGCACCCCCTCGCCCGGGGCGGGGACACTGACCGGGGAGCTGTTTTTT. This sequence encodes CASTPSPGAGTLTGELFF.

This clonotype came up many times. This chain connects TRBV11-2 to TRBJ2-3, with D tentatively TRBD1 (5 bases). The V end was cut by 3 bases, the J end by 2 bases, with 9 bases between. This CDR3 spans 14 amino acids. The germline gives CDR1 SGHAT, CDR2 FQNNGV. The CDR3 is CASSFLRVTDTQYF. CDR3 bases: TGTGCCAGCAGCTTTCTCAGGGTCACAGATACGCAGTATTTT.

The chain combines TRBV10-3 with TRBJ2-7; 9 nucleotides align to TRBD2. CDR3 length: 14 residues. Trimming at V came to 4 bases and at J to 4 bases, leaving 5 bases not matched to a gene. The germline V gene encodes CDR1 ENHRY and CDR2 SYGVKD. In DNA, the CDR3 is TGTGCCATCAGTGTGAGTCTAGCGGGATACGAGCAGTACTTC. It is translated as CAISVSLAGYEQYF.

This clonotype was observed a handful of times. The CDR3 DNA sequence: TGTGCCAGCAGCCAAGGGGGGACACCCCTTAGAACGCAGTATTTT. Translated: CASSQGGTPLRTQYF. The chain joins TRBV14 to TRBJ2-3, with a tentative D call TRBD1 (6 bases). CDR3 length: 15 residues. V was trimmed by 1 base and J by 9 bases, leaving 17 bases between them. Germline assignment: CDR1 SGHDN and CDR2 FVKESK.

This clonotype occurred a few times. This rearrangement joins TRBV5-1 to TRBJ2-1; 9 bases are shared with TRBD1. The junction had 3 bases not matched to a gene; V was cut back by 1 base and J by 1 base. The germline CDR1 and CDR2 sequences are SGHRS and YFSETQ. The CDR3 length is 16 residues. DNA of the CDR3: TGCGCCAGCAGCTTGAGGGGGACAGGGTCCTACAATGAGCAGTTCTTC. Translated, it gives CASSLRGTGSYNEQFF.

This clonotype has just a few counts. V usage is TRBV19 and J usage is TRBJ2-2, with 7 bases lining up with TRBD1. V gave up 4 bases and J gave up 4 bases; unmatched junction bases: 6. The length of the CDR3 is 15 residues. Germline V CDR1 and CDR2: LNHDA, SQIVND (reference sequence). CDR3 in DNA: TGTGCCAGTAGTACGACAGGGTGGAGCACCGGGGAGCTGTTTTTT. Translated, it gives CASSTTGWSTGELFF.

The rearrangement links TRBV20-1 to TRBJ1-5; no clear D. This CDR3 has 13 residues. Per germline, CDR1 DFQATT and CDR2 SNEGSKA (reference sequence). Trimming shortened V by 8 bases and J by 0 bases, and 11 bases separated the two germline ends. Here the CDR3 DNA reads TGCAGTACTACCAAGTCTAGCAATCAGCCCCAGCATTTT. This translates into CSTTKSSNQPQHF.

The chain combines TRBV12-5 with TRBJ2-1, with 14 bases lining up with TRBD2. Germline lookup yields CDR1 LGHNT and CDR2 FRNRAP. Losses at the gene ends were 4 bases for V and 7 bases for J; bases not matched to a gene: 3. The CDR3 is 15 residues long. The DNA of the CDR3 is TGTGCTAGTGGTTCAGGACTAGCGGGGGGTAATGAGCAGTTCTTC. Protein: CASGSGLAGGNEQFF.

The chain combines TRBV30 with TRBJ1-5; a weak D match, TRBD1 (5 bases). This CDR3 comprises 14 residues. Germline V gives CDR1 GTSNPN, CDR2 SVGIG (reference sequence). Deletions cut 2 bases from V and 6 bases from J, with 14 bases between. The CDR3 protein is CAWSTPEGVQPQHF. The CDR3 DNA follows: TGTGCCTGGAGTACCCCGGAAGGGGTTCAGCCCCAGCATTTT.

This clonotype was observed at least ten times. The chain has TRBV2 and TRBJ2-3, with D perhaps TRBD2 (5 bases). Trimming left V 8 bases short and J 0 bases short, with 9 bases between. CDR3 length: 13 amino acids. CDR1 is SNHLY, CDR2 FYNNEI, per germline. Written as DNA, the CDR3 is TGTGCCAGCGGACTGTCGAGCACAGATACGCAGTATTTT. It specifies CASGLSSTDTQYF.

This clonotype has a count of ten or more. V usage is TRBV12-3 or TRBV12-4 and J usage is TRBJ2-4; 11 nucleotides align to TRBD2. Unmatched junction bases numbered 5, after V lost 7 bases and J lost 6 bases. This CDR3 contains 14 residues. CDR3 in DNA: TGTGCCAGCAATCCAGGGACTAGCGGAAACATTCAGTACTTC. This sequence encodes CASNPGTSGNIQYF.

This clonotype was observed at least ten times. This chain connects TRBV3-1 to TRBJ2-5; the D gene is possibly TRBD1 (6 bases). V was shortened by 5 bases and J by 2 bases, with 12 bases between the two germline ends. Germline lookup yields CDR1 LGHDT and CDR2 YNNKEL (reference sequence). This CDR3 has 14 residues. CDR3 sequence reads: CASSDGTHQETQYF. The DNA for the CDR3 is TGTGCCAGCAGCGACGGGACACATCAAGAGACCCAGTACTTC.